Below, 8 T cell receptor beta chains from the same sample are listed, as sequenced in a study of cytomegalovirus exposure and HLA in healthy donors. Vbeta (60) and Jbeta (13) primers were used in the PCR. Sequencing used immunoSEQ multiplex PCR; TCRdb keeps in-frame clones, though not all of them. The sample consists of around 300,000 clones, about 90% of them appearing once. Sequenced sample: PBMCs. The receptors were sampled from a woman aged 18-29 years in good health and CMV-seronegative.

The chain uses TRBV5-1 and TRBJ2-2; the D gene is possibly TRBD1 (5 bases). Between the trimmed V and J ends, which lost 2 bases and 7 bases, there was a span of 12 bases. Germline assignment: CDR1 SGHRS and CDR2 YFSETQ. CDR3 length equals 14 residues. CDR3 amino acids: CASSFPDSLGELFF. In DNA, the CDR3 is TGCGCCAGCAGCTTCCCCGACAGTCTCGGGGAGCTGTTTTTT.

The chain joins TRBV29-1 to TRBJ2-7, with 7 positions matching TRBD1. Germline V gene lookup returns CDR1 SQVTM and CDR2 ANQGSEA. V lost 2 bases, J lost 0 bases, and 7 bases stayed unmatched. This CDR3 spans 15 amino acids. CDR3 protein: CSVERPTGSSYEQYF. CDR3 bases: TGCAGCGTTGAACGACCGACAGGGAGCTCCTACGAGCAGTACTTC.

In its sample, this clone was seen a few times. The J gene is TRBJ2-7, the V gene TRBV6-1; 11 nucleotides match TRBD1. Germline CDR1 MNHNS, CDR2 SASEGT. This CDR3 is 14 amino acids long. After removal of 7 bases from V and 2 bases from J, the junction contained 4 bases not matched to a gene. CDR3 residues: CASKGTGGAYEQYF. CDR3 sequence (DNA): TGTGCCAGCAAAGGGACAGGGGGGGCCTACGAGCAGTACTTC.

The rearrangement joins TRBV9 to TRBJ2-1, with D uncertain. This CDR3 spans 12 amino acids. Trimming cost V 3 bases and J 5 bases, with 6 bases left between them. Looked up from germline, CDR1 is SGDLS and CDR2 is YYNGEE. CDR3 region: CASSAVNNEQFF. For the CDR3, the DNA is TGTGCCAGCAGCGCTGTTAACAATGAGCAGTTCTTC.

This clone was counted once. The V and J genes are TRBV30 and TRBJ1-2; TRBD1 is a possible D gene (5 bases). V lost 3 bases and J 8 bases, leaving 25 bases between the germline ends. CDR3 length equals 16 residues. In germline, CDR1 is GTSNPN, CDR2 SVGIG (reference sequence). The CDR3 is CAWRRGGEGRLRGYTF. CDR3 nucleotide sequence: TGTGCCTGGAGAAGGGGAGGAGAGGGGCGCTTGCGAGGCTACACCTTC.

The chain combines TRBV11-3 with TRBJ2-7; D perhaps matches TRBD2 (6 bases). The CDR3 has 15 amino acids. Per the germline V gene, CDR1 is SGHNT and CDR2 is YENEEA. The V and J ends lost 1 base and 5 bases respectively, with 15 bases between them. The CDR3 loop reads CASSLGDSPQDEQYF. CDR3 coding DNA: TGTGCCAGCAGCTTAGGGGACTCACCTCAAGACGAGCAGTACTTC.

The chain couples TRBV6-5 to TRBJ1-1, with a tentative D call TRBD1 (5 bases). The germline gives CDR1 MNHEY, CDR2 SVGAGI. Deletions cut 2 bases from V and 4 bases from J, with 8 bases between. The CDR3 loop spans 13 amino acids. CDR3 sequence: CASSYGGSTEAFF. The CDR3 DNA follows: TGTGCCAGCAGTTACGGGGGGAGCACTGAAGCTTTCTTT.

This chain links TRBV4-2 with TRBJ2-3, with TRBD2 identical over 11 bases. In germline, CDR1 is LGHNA, CDR2 YNFKEQ. Germline trimming cut 0 bases from V and 4 bases from J; bases unmatched to any gene: 3. This CDR3 has 16 residues. The chain's CDR3 is CASSQESSGGPDTQYF. The CDR3 DNA is TGTGCCAGCAGCCAAGAATCTAGCGGGGGGCCAGATACGCAGTATTTT.